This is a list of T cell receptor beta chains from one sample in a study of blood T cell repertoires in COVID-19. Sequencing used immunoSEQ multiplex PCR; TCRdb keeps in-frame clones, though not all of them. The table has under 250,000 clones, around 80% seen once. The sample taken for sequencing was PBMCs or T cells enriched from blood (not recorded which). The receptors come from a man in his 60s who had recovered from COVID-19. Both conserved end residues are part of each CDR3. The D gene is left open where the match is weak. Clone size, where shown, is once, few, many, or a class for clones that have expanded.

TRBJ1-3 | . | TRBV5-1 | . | CASSLEGNSGNTIYF | TGCGCCAGCAGCTTGGAGGGGAACTCTGGAAACACCATATATTTT
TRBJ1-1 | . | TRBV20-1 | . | CSPQQGTEAFF | TGCAGTCCACAACAGGGCACTGAAGCTTTCTTT
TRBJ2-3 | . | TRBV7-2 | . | CASSLQGQGWTDTQYF | TGTGCCAGCAGCTTACAAGGGCAGGGGTGGACAGATACGCAGTATTTT
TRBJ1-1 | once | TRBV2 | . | CASREGNTEAFF | TGTGCCAGCAGGGAGGGGAACACTGAAGCTTTCTTT
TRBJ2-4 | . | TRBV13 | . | CASSRGTVGGNIQYF | TGTGCCAGCAGCCGCGGGACAGTCGGTGGGAACATTCAGTACTTC
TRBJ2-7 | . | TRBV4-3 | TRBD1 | CASSHNRGMNEQYF | TGCGCCAGCAGCCATAACAGGGGGATGAACGAGCAGTACTTC
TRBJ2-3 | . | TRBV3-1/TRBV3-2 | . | CASSQVTGVSTDTQYF | TGTGCCAGCAGCCAAGTTACAGGCGTGAGCACAGATACGCAGTATTTT
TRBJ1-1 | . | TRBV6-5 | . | CASSYSTSTGLAFF | TGTGCCAGCAGTTACTCGACCTCCACAGGGTTGGCTTTCTTT
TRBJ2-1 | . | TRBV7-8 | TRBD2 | CASSPAASGGMYNEQFF | TGTGCCAGCAGCCCCGCAGCCAGCGGGGGGATGTACAATGAGCAGTTCTTC
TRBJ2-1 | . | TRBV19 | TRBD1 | CASIQPGTGDEQFF | TGTGCCAGTATTCAACCCGGGACAGGGGACGAGCAGTTCTTC
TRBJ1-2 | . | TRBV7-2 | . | CASSSRANYGYTF | TGTGCCAGCAGCTCCCGAGCTAACTATGGCTACACCTTC
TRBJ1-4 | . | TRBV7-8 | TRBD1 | CASSFEGASNEKLFF | TGTGCCAGCAGCTTTGAGGGGGCGAGTAATGAAAAACTGTTTTTT
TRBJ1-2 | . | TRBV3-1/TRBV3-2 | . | CASSRRSYGYTF | TGTGCCAGCAGCCGGCGGAGCTATGGCTACACCTTC
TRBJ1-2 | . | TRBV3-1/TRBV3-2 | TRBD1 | CASSTRGVWTGNYGYTF | TGTGCCAGCAGCACTCGGGGCGTATGGACAGGGAACTATGGCTACACCTTC
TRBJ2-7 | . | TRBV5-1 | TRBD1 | CASSVGTDSSYEQYF | TGCGCCAGCAGCGTAGGGACAGATAGCTCCTACGAGCAGTACTTC
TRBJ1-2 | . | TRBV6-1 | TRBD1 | CASSERQGRDGYTF | TGTGCCAGCAGTGAAAGACAGGGGAGAGATGGCTACACCTTC
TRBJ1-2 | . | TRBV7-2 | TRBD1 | CASSPPGGRNGYTF | TGTGCCAGCAGCCCTCCAGGGGGACGGAATGGCTACACCTTC
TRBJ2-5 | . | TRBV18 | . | CASSPNLSGLETQYF | TGTGCCAGCTCGCCGAACCTATCGGGGTTGGAGACCCAGTACTTC
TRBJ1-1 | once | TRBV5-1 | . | CASSKGNPMNTEAFF | TGCGCCAGCAGCAAGGGGAACCCGATGAACACTGAAGCTTTCTTT
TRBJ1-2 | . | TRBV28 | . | CASRTAYGYTF | TGTGCCAGCAGGACAGCCTATGGCTACACCTTC
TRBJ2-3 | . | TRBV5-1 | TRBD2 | CASSLSPSGGATDTQYF | TGCGCCAGCAGCTTAAGCCCTAGCGGGGGGGCGACAGATACGCAGTATTTT
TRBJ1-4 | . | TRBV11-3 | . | CAIGEGANEKLFF | TGTGCCATCGGGGAGGGGGCTAATGAAAAACTGTTTTTT
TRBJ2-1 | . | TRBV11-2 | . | CASSLSRGGGNEQFF | TGTGCCAGCAGCTTAAGCAGGGGCGGTGGCAATGAGCAGTTCTTC